Listed here are 4 T cell receptor beta chains from one sample, sequenced in a study of T-cell reconstitution after alpha-beta-depleted transplantation in children. Unique molecular identifiers featured in how the TCRbeta library was prepared. TCRdb reanalysed the PCR reads using MiXCR and keeps one entry per CDR3 protein. This sample carries over 150,000 distinct CDR3 sequences, approximately 6.8% of them seen once, and the ten largest clones take 4.5% to 5.5%. The material was PBMCs, obtained before TCRalphabeta/CD19-depleted stem cell transplant. These receptors were collected from a girl under three years old with combined immunodeficiency, due to receive a stem cell transplant.

This clonotype was seen ten or more times. J is TRBJ2-3 and V is TRBV4-3; tentative D call: TRBD2 (6 bases). CDR3 length equals 16 residues. The germline V and J ends were trimmed by 4 bases and 4 bases, with 18 bases remaining between them. Germline-derived CDR1 and CDR2 are LGHNA and YSLEER. The CDR3 loop is CASSPTVAGRSDTQYF. The CDR3 DNA reads TGCGCCAGCAGCCCGACGGTGGCGGGAAGGTCAGATACGCAGTATTTT.

The sample holds a few counts of this clonotype. The rearrangement joins TRBV5-4 to TRBJ2-3, with unresolved D. Trimming removed 4 bases from V and 2 bases from J, with 11 bases in between. The CDR3 has 14 amino acids. The germline gives CDR1 SGHNT, CDR2 YYREEE (reference sequence). The CDR3 coding sequence is TGTGCCAGCAGCCGGCAAGACTTCACAGATACGCAGTATTTT. Residues: CASSRQDFTDTQYF.

This clonotype was counted at least ten times. V usage is TRBV12-3 or TRBV12-4 and J usage is TRBJ2-7; 9 nucleotides agree with TRBD1. The CDR3 contains 14 residues. J gave up 7 bases and V 7 bases, and 11 bases lay outside the gene matches. The CDR3 coding sequence is TGTGCCAGCACTCTACAGGGGGCGGGAAATGAGCAGTACTTC. Translating gives CASTLQGAGNEQYF.

This clonotype was seen at least ten times. The chain joins TRBV20-1 to TRBJ2-7; D tentatively reads TRBD1 or TRBD2 (5 bases each). Germline V gene sequence: CDR1 DFQATT, CDR2 SNEGSKA (reference sequence). Trimming shortened V by 7 bases and J by 2 bases, and 15 bases separated the two germline ends. The CDR3 runs to 13 residues. The CDR3 DNA reads TGCAGTGTCCCATGGGACCCGACCTACGAGCAGTACTTC. It translates to CSVPWDPTYEQYF.